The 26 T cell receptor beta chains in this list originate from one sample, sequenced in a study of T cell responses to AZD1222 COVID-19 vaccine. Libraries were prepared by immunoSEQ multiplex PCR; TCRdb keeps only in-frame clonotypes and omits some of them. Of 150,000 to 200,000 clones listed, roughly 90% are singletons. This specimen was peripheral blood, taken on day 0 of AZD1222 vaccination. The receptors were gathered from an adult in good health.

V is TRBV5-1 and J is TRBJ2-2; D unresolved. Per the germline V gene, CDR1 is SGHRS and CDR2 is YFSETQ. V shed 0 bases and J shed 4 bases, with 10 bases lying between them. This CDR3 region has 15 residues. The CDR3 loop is CASSLAPGSTGELFF. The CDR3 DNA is TGCGCCAGCAGCTTGGCTCCGGGCTCCACCGGGGAGCTGTTTTTT.

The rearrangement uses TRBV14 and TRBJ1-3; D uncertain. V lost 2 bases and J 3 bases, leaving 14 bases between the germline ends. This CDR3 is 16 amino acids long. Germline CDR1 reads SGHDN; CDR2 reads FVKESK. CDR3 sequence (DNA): TGTGCCAGCAGCCAATACCTCCTCTCGGGTGGAAACACCATATATTTT. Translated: CASSQYLLSGGNTIYF.

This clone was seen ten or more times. CDR3 region: CASSSSASGPLIQETQYF. CDR3 in DNA: TGCGCCAGCAGCTCGTCGGCTAGCGGGCCGCTAATCCAAGAGACCCAGTACTTC. The chain carries TRBV5-1 and TRBJ2-5, with 8 positions matching TRBD2. Germline-derived CDR1 and CDR2 are SGHRS and YFSETQ. The CDR3 is made up of 18 amino acids. V was pared by 3 bases and J by 1 base, with 14 bases of the junction left unmatched.

The DNA for the CDR3 is TGTGCCAGCAGCCCGGACAGGGGGAGAACAGATACGCAGTATTTT. It encodes CASSPDRGRTDTQYF. The chain has TRBV5-4 and TRBJ2-3, with 10 bases identical to TRBD1. V gave up 4 bases and J gave up 3 bases; unmatched junction bases: 5. This CDR3 has 15 amino acids. Per the germline V gene, CDR1 is SGHNT and CDR2 is YYREEE (reference sequence).

Here the CDR3 reads CATSPMAGNGYTF. The DNA for the CDR3 is TGTGCCACCAGCCCCATGGCGGGAAATGGCTACACCTTC. V gene TRBV15 combines with J gene TRBJ1-2; D gene ambiguous. Germline CDR1 is LNHNV and CDR2 is YYDKDF (reference sequence). Between the trimmed V and J ends, which lost 5 bases and 6 bases, there was a span of 13 bases. The CDR3 totals 13 residues.

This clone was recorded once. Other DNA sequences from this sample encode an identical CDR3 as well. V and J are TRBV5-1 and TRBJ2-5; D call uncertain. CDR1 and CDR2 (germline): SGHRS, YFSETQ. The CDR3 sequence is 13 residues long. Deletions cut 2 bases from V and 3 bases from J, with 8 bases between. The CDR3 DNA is TGCGCCAGCAGCTTAGGGCAGGAAGAGACCCAGTACTTC. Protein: CASSLGQEETQYF.

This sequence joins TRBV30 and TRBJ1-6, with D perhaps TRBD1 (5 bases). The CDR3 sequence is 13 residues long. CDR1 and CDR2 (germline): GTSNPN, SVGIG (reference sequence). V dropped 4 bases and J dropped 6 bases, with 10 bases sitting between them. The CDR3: CAWNGGANSPLHF. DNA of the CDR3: TGTGCCTGGAACGGAGGGGCTAATTCACCCCTCCACTTT.

DNA for the CDR3: TGCGCCAGCAGCCTTATTCATAGCGGGAGTGCCTACAATGAGCAGTTCTTC. It is translated as CASSLIHSGSAYNEQFF. This rearrangement joins TRBV4-3 to TRBJ2-1, with 9 bases identical to TRBD2. J gave up 2 bases and V 4 bases, and 9 bases lay outside the gene matches. This CDR3 has 17 residues. From germline, CDR1 is LGHNA and CDR2 YSLEER.

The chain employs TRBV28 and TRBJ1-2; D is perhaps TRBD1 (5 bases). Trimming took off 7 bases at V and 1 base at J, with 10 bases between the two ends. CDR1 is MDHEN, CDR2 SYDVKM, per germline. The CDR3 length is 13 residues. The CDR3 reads CASTIDSNYGYTF. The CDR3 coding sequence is TGTGCCAGCACCATCGACAGTAACTATGGCTACACCTTC.

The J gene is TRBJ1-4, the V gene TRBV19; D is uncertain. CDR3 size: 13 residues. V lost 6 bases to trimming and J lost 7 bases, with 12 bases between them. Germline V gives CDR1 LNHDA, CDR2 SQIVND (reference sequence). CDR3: CASRGEGFEKLFF. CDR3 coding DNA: TGTGCCAGTAGAGGAGAGGGTTTTGAAAAACTGTTTTTT.

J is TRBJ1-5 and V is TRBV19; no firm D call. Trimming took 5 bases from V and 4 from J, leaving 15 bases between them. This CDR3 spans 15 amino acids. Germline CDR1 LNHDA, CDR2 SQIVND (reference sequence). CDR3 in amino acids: CASSLGEGWNQPQHF. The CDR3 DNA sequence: TGTGCCAGTAGTCTGGGTGAAGGTTGGAATCAGCCCCAGCATTTT.

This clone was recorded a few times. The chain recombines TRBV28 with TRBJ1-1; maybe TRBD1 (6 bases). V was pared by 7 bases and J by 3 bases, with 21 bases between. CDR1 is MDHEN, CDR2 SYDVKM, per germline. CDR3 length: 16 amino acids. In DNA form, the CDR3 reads TGTGCCAGCATCATAATCAAGGGGGAGAAAGACACTGAAGCTTTCTTT. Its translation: CASIIIKGEKDTEAFF.

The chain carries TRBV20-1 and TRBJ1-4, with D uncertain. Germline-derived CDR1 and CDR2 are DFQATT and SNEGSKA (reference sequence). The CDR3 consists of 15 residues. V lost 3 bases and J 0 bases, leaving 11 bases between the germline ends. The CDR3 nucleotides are TGCAGTGCTAGTAGGGCAGCCGCAACTAATGAAAAACTGTTTTTT. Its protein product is CSASRAAATNEKLFF.

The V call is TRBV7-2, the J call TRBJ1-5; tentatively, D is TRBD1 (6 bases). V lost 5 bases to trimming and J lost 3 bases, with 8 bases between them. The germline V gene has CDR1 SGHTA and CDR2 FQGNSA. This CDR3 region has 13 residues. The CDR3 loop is CASSTGYNQPQHF. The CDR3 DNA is TGTGCCAGCAGCACAGGGTACAATCAGCCCCAGCATTTT. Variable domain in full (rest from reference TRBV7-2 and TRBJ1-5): GAGVSQSPSNKVTEKGKDVELRCDPISGHTALYWYRQSLGQGLEFLIYFQGNSAPDKSGLPSDRFSAERTGGSVSTLTIQRTQQEDSAVYLCASSTGYNQPQHFGDGTRLSIL.

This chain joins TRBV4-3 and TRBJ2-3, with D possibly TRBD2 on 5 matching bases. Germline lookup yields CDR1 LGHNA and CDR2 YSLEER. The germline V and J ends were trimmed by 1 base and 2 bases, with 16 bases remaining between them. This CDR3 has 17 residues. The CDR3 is CASSQGVRSGFTDTQYF. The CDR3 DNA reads TGCGCCAGCAGCCAAGGAGTAAGGAGCGGCTTCACAGATACGCAGTATTTT.

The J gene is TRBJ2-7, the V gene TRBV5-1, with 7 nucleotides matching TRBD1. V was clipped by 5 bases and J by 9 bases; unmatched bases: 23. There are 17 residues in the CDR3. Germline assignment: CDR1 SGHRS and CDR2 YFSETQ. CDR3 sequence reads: CASRRRQGTSPRVGQYF. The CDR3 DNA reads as TGCGCCAGCAGGCGCCGACAGGGCACATCTCCCAGGGTTGGGCAGTACTTC.

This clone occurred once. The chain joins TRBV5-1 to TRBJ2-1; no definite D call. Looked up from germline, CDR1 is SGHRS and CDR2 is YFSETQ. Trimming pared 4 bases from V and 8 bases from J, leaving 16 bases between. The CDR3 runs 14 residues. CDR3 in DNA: TGCGCCAGCAGCCCCCGGACCCCTACAGATGAGCAGTTCTTC. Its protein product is CASSPRTPTDEQFF.

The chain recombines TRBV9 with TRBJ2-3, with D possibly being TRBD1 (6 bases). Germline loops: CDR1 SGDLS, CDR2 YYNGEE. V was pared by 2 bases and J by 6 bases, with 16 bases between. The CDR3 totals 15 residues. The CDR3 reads CASSVSWDTGDTQYF. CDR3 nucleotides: TGTGCCAGCAGCGTTAGCTGGGACACCGGGGATACGCAGTATTTT. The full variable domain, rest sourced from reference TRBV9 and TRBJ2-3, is DSGVTQTPKHLITATGQRVTLRCSPRSGDLSVYWYQQSLDQGLQFLIQYYNGEERAKGNILERFSAQQFPDLHSELNLSSLELGDSALYFCASSVSWDTGDTQYFGPGTRLTVL.

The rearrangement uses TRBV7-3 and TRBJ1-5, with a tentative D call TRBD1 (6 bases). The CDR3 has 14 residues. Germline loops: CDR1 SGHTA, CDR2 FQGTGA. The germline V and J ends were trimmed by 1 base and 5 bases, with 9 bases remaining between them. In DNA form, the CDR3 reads TGTGCCAGCAGCTTAAGGGGGGGCGATCAGCCCCAGCATTTT. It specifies CASSLRGGDQPQHF.

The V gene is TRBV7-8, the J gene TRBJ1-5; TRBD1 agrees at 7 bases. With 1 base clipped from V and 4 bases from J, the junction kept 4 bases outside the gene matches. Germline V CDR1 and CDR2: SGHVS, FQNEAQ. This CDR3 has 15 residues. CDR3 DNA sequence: TGTGCCAGCAGCTTAGGCGACAGGGAGAATCAGCCCCAGCATTTT. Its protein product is CASSLGDRENQPQHF.

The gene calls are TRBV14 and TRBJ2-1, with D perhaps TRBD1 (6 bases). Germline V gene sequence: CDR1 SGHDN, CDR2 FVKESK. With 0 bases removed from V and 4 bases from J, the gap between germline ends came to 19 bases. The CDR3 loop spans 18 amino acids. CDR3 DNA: TGTGCCAGCAGCCAAGAGGGGGCAGTTAGGGCGGTTTACAATGAGCAGTTCTTC. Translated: CASSQEGAVRAVYNEQFF.

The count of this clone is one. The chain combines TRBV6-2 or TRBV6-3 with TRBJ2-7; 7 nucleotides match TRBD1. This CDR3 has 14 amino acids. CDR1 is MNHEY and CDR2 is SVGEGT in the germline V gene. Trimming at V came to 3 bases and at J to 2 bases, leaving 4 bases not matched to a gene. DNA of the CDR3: TGTGCCAGCAGTTATAGGGGACAGACCTACGAGCAGTACTTC. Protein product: CASSYRGQTYEQYF.

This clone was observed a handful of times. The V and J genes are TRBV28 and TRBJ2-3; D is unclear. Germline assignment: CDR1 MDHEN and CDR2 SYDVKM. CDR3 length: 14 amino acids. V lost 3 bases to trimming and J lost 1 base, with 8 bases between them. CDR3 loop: CASSFLSGTDTQYF. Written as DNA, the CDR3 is TGTGCCAGCAGTTTCTTGAGCGGCACAGATACGCAGTATTTT.

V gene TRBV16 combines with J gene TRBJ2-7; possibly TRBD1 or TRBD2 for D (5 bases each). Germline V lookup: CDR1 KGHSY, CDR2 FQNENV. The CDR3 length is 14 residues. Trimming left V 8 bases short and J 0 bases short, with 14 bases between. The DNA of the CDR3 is TGTGCCAGCGGCCCTACGGGACCCTCCTACGAGCAGTACTTC. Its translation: CASGPTGPSYEQYF. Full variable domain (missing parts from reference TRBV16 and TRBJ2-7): GEEVAQTPKHLVRGEGQKAKLYCAPIKGHSYVFWYQQVLKNEFKFLISFQNENVFDETGMPKERFSAKCLPNSPCSLEIQATKLEDSAVYFCASGPTGPSYEQYFGPGTRLTVT.

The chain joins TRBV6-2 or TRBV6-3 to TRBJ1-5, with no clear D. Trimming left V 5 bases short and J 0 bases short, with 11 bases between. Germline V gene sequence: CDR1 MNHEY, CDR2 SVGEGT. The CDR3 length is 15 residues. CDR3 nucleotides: TGTGCCAGCAGTGGGGAGGTTTATAGCAATCAGCCCCAGCATTTT. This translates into CASSGEVYSNQPQHF.

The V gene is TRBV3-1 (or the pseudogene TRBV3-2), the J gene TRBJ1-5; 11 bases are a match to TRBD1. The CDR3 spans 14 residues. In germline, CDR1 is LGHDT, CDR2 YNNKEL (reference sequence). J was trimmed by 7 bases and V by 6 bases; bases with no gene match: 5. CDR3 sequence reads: CASSGTGGQQPQHF. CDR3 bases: TGTGCCAGCAGTGGGACAGGGGGACAGCAGCCCCAGCATTTT.